One sample yielded the 22 T cell receptor beta chains listed below, sequenced in a study of cytomegalovirus exposure and HLA in healthy donors. In the PCR, 60 Vbeta and 13 Jbeta primers were used. Profiled with immunoSEQ multiplex PCR; TCRdb holds only in-frame clones, not every one. The table shows roughly 97,000 clones, with around 80% occurring only once. The specimen was PBMCs. Source of these receptors: a young woman in good health and CMV-seropositive.

This chain joins TRBV19 and TRBJ1-5; 9 nucleotides align to TRBD1. Germline CDR1 and CDR2: LNHDA and SQIVND (reference sequence). V lost 5 bases to trimming and J lost 3 bases; unmatched junction nucleotides: 8. The CDR3 runs 16 residues. CDR3 coding DNA: TGTGCCAGTAGTCACAGGGGGCCTCCACCCAATCAGCCCCAGCATTTT. Translating it yields CASSHRGPPPNQPQHF.

The table lists this clone with a count of one. The genes are TRBV4-2 and TRBJ2-1, with D possibly TRBD2 on 6 matching bases. CDR3 length: 12 amino acids. Trimming took off 0 bases at V and 13 bases at J, with 10 bases between the two ends. Germline lookup yields CDR1 LGHNA and CDR2 YNFKEQ. The CDR3 loop reads CASSQEGGPQFF. CDR3 in DNA: TGTGCCAGCAGCCAAGAGGGGGGTCCCCAGTTCTTC.

V and J are TRBV4-2 and TRBJ2-1, with 9 bases that match TRBD2. Germline V gene sequence: CDR1 LGHNA, CDR2 YNFKEQ. J was trimmed by 6 bases and V by 1 base; bases with no gene match: 4. The CDR3 consists of 15 residues. The DNA of the CDR3 is TGTGCCAGCAGCCAAGTTAGCGGGGGATTCAATGAGCAGTTCTTC. This sequence encodes CASSQVSGGFNEQFF.

This chain connects TRBV6-4 to TRBJ2-3; 10 nucleotides match TRBD2. The germline gives CDR1 MRHNA, CDR2 SNTAGT. The CDR3 consists of 13 residues. V lost 8 bases and J lost 8; bases outside the gene matches: 7. CDR3 region: CASASGSSATQYF. The CDR3 DNA reads TGTGCCAGCGCTAGCGGGAGTTCTGCTACGCAGTATTTT.

The genes are TRBV6-1 and TRBJ1-2; a weak D match, TRBD1 (5 bases). V lost 7 bases and J lost 7, with 7 bases in between. This CDR3 contains 10 residues. CDR1 is MNHNS and CDR2 is SASEGT in the germline V gene. The CDR3 sequence is CASTGVGYTF. CDR3 in DNA: TGTGCCAGCACGGGGGTTGGCTACACCTTC.

The chain has TRBV6-1 and TRBJ1-2, with a weak D call TRBD1 (5 bases). CDR3 length: 15 residues. CDR1 is MNHNS, CDR2 SASEGT, per germline. With 4 bases removed from V and 4 bases from J, the gap between germline ends came to 16 bases. The CDR3 bases are TGTGCCAGCAGTGTAGGGATCAGGGAATCCTATGGCTACACCTTC. Translated: CASSVGIRESYGYTF.

V and J are TRBV13 and TRBJ2-1, with D perhaps TRBD2 (6 bases). The CDR3 loop spans 16 amino acids. Trimming left V 1 base short and J 2 bases short, with 12 bases between. CDR1 PRHDT and CDR2 FYEKMQ come from the germline V gene (reference sequence). The CDR3 loop reads CASSLVTGATYNEQFF. CDR3 DNA: TGTGCCAGCAGCTTAGTAACGGGAGCCACCTACAATGAGCAGTTCTTC.

The chain joins TRBV5-4 to TRBJ2-7, with D possibly being TRBD2 (6 bases). The CDR3 consists of 13 residues. Germline CDR1 reads SGHNT; CDR2 reads YYREEE (reference sequence). V gave up 4 bases and J gave up 0 bases, with 8 bases separating them. CDR3 amino acids: CASSVGSSYEQYF. As DNA, the CDR3 is TGTGCCAGCAGCGTCGGGAGCTCCTACGAGCAGTACTTC.

The table lists this clone with a few counts. CDR3 protein: CASYRNTEAFF. CDR3 nucleotides: TGTGCCAGCTACAGGAACACTGAAGCTTTCTTT. This chain connects TRBV27 to TRBJ1-1; D unresolved. V lost 8 bases and J lost 1, with 5 bases in between. The CDR3 has 11 residues. Germline V CDR1 and CDR2: MNHEY, SMNVEV (reference sequence).

This clone was found a few times. The CDR3 does not end in the conserved phenylalanine or tryptophan, so this is likely a read error. This chain connects TRBV29-1 to TRBJ1-1; D might be TRBD1 (5 bases). This CDR3 comprises 15 residues. From germline, CDR1 is SQVTM and CDR2 ANQGSEA. V lost 4 bases, J lost 0 bases, and 15 bases lay in between. For the CDR3, the DNA is TGCAGCGTTGCGCTTAGGGCAGGGATGAACACTGAAGCTTTCGTT. Residues: CSVALRAGMNTEAFV.

This chain joins TRBV6-4 and TRBJ2-7; TRBD2 agrees at 14 bases. The CDR3 spans 14 residues. V trimming: 2 bases; J trimming: 6 bases; junction bases outside the gene matches: 0. Per the germline V gene, CDR1 is MRHNA and CDR2 is SNTAGT. This CDR3 reads CASSDGTSGSEQYF. The CDR3 DNA is TGTGCCAGCAGTGACGGGACTAGCGGGAGCGAGCAGTACTTC.

This clone has more than one count but fewer than ten. V and J are TRBV6-5 and TRBJ2-5, with TRBD1 matching over 8 bases. V lost 8 bases, J lost 1 base, and 3 bases stayed unmatched. The germline gives CDR1 MNHEY, CDR2 SVGAGI. The CDR3 is made up of 13 amino acids. The CDR3, as DNA: TGTGCCAGCCGGGACAGGCCCCAAGAGACCCAGTACTTC. Its translation is CASRDRPQETQYF.

This chain links TRBV19 with TRBJ2-3; 7 positions agree with TRBD2. This CDR3 is 13 amino acids long. CDR1 is LNHDA, CDR2 SQIVND, per germline (reference sequence). Unmatched junction bases numbered 4, after V lost 5 bases and J lost 5 bases. The CDR3 is CASSRVAGDTQYF. CDR3 bases: TGTGCCAGTAGTCGAGTAGCGGGAGATACGCAGTATTTT. The full variable domain, its missing parts supplied by reference TRBV19 and TRBJ2-3, is DGGITQSPKYLFRKEGQNVTLSCEQNLNHDAMYWYRQDPGQGLRLIYYSQIVNDFQKGDIAEGYSVSREKKESFPLTVTSAQKNPTAFYLCASSRVAGDTQYFGPGTRLTVL.

The J gene is TRBJ1-2, the V gene TRBV7-9, with 7 positions matching TRBD1. Germline CDR1 and CDR2: SEHNR and FQNEAQ (reference sequence). V lost 5 bases to trimming and J lost 4 bases; unmatched junction nucleotides: 19. The CDR3 runs to 18 residues. The CDR3, as DNA: TGTGCCAGCAGCCCCCGAGGGGGACAGACAATCTCGAGCTATGGCTACACCTTC. Translated, it gives CASSPRGGQTISSYGYTF.

The rearrangement uses TRBV7-9 and TRBJ1-4; 7 nucleotides align to TRBD1. After removal of 2 bases from V and 0 bases from J, the junction contained 6 bases not matched to a gene. This CDR3 spans 17 amino acids. Germline CDR1 and CDR2: SEHNR and FQNEAQ (reference sequence). Written as DNA, the CDR3 is TGTGCCAGCAGCTTACAGACAGGGCTTGCAACTAATGAAAAACTGTTTTTT. It is translated as CASSLQTGLATNEKLFF.

The chain recombines TRBV9 with TRBJ1-1; 8 bases fit TRBD1. The CDR3 has 14 residues. The V gene end was trimmed by 3 bases and the J gene end by 3 bases; junction bases not matched to a gene: 4. CDR1 and CDR2 from the germline V gene are SGDLS and YYNGEE. The CDR3 reads CASSAQGEYTEAFF. Here the CDR3 DNA reads TGTGCCAGCAGCGCACAGGGGGAATACACTGAAGCTTTCTTT. The variable domain in full, with the rest retrieved from reference TRBV9 and TRBJ1-1, is DSGVTQTPKHLITATGQRVTLRCSPRSGDLSVYWYQQSLDQGLQFLIQYYNGEERAKGNILERFSAQQFPDLHSELNLSSLELGDSALYFCASSAQGEYTEAFFGQGTRLTVV.

The rearrangement joins TRBV14 to TRBJ2-6; 8 bases align to TRBD1. Unmatched junction bases numbered 8, after V lost 0 bases and J lost 1 base. The germline V gene encodes CDR1 SGHDN and CDR2 FVKESK. The CDR3 covers 19 residues. CDR3 residues: CASSQDQGTGPSGANVLTF. In nucleotides, the CDR3 is TGTGCCAGCAGCCAAGATCAGGGGACAGGTCCATCTGGGGCCAACGTCCTGACTTTC.

V is TRBV5-6 and J is TRBJ1-5, with 7 nucleotides matching TRBD1. This CDR3 comprises 15 residues. Looked up from germline, CDR1 is SGHDT and CDR2 is YYEEEE. J lost 2 bases, V lost 2 bases, and 4 bases had no gene match. The CDR3 nucleotides read TGTGCCAGCAGCTTAGTTACAGGGGGCAATCAGCCCCAGCATTTT. This gives the protein CASSLVTGGNQPQHF.

In this sample, this clone turned up once. The rearrangement joins TRBV7-8 to TRBJ1-1; 8 positions agree with TRBD1. This CDR3 is 15 amino acids long. The ends lost 3 bases at V and 1 base at J; junction bases unmatched: 4. CDR1 and CDR2 from the germline V gene are SGHVS and FQNEAQ. CDR3 loop: CASSLPGTGNTEAFF. CDR3 DNA sequence: TGTGCCAGCAGCTTGCCCGGGACAGGGAACACTGAAGCTTTCTTT. The full variable domain, completed using reference TRBV7-8 and TRBJ1-1, is GAGVSQSPRYKVAKRGQDVALRCDPISGHVSLFWYQQALGQGPEFLTYFQNEAQLDKSGLPSDRFFAERPEGSVSTLKIQRTQQEDSAVYLCASSLPGTGNTEAFFGQGTRLTVV.

CDR3 loop: CASSLEPLAGAHEQFF. The CDR3 coding sequence is TGTGCCAGCAGCTTGGAGCCACTAGCGGGAGCTCATGAGCAGTTCTTC. The V and J genes are TRBV5-8 and TRBJ2-1, with 11 bases lining up with TRBD2. The CDR3 extends over 16 amino acids. V was pared by 0 bases and J by 8 bases, with 7 bases of the junction left unmatched. From germline, CDR1 is SGHTS and CDR2 YDEGEE.

The chain employs TRBV2 and TRBJ2-5, with TRBD1 matching 7 bases. Germline lookup yields CDR1 SNHLY and CDR2 FYNNEI. Trimming took 1 base from V and 2 from J; bases not matched to a gene: 7. CDR3 size: 16 residues. CDR3 bases: TGTGCCAGCAGTGAAGGGCCCTGGGACAGACAAGAGACCCAGTACTTC. Residues: CASSEGPWDRQETQYF.

CDR3 loop: CATSREGGYEQYF. In DNA, the CDR3 is TGTGCCACCAGCAGAGAAGGGGGCTACGAGCAGTACTTC. This chain joins TRBV15 and TRBJ2-7, with D tentatively TRBD1 (6 bases). This CDR3 is 13 amino acids long. V shed 0 bases and J shed 3 bases, with 6 bases lying between them. Germline V gives CDR1 LNHNV, CDR2 YYDKDF (reference sequence).